These 6 T cell receptor beta chains originate from one sample sequenced in a study of blood T cells in healthy people across ages. Primers used in a second PCR of about 6 to 12 cycles were a sample-barcoded 5' primer and a J-beta primer mix. TCRdb used MiXCR to reprocess the 5' RACE reads, holding one entry per CDR3 protein. Of 1.5 million to 2 million distinct CDR3 sequences listed, about 35% are singletons. Sequencing used blood. These receptors were collected from a woman aged 25 to 45 in good health.

In this sample, this clonotype turned up a few times. The chain carries TRBV7-3 and TRBJ2-1, with D perhaps being TRBD1 or TRBD2 (5 bases each). The CDR3 runs to 15 residues. Between the trimmed V and J ends, which lost 0 bases and 5 bases, there was a span of 11 bases. Per germline, CDR1 SGHTA and CDR2 FQGTGA. The CDR3, as DNA: TGTGCCAGCAGCTTAACGGGGACCGGTGACAATGAGCAGTTCTTC. Amino acids: CASSLTGTGDNEQFF.

The gene calls are TRBV5-8 and TRBJ1-1, with D maybe TRBD1 (5 bases). V was trimmed by 3 bases and J by 4 bases, leaving 16 bases between them. The CDR3 length is 15 residues. The germline CDR1 and CDR2 sequences are SGHTS and YDEGEE. CDR3 in DNA: TGTGCCAGCAGCTACCCGGGGGTGGGGGGCACTGAAGCTTTCTTT. This codes for CASSYPGVGGTEAFF.

Turning to this clonotype: Only one base separates this from a far larger clonotype, so it likely reflects a read error. The V gene is TRBV5-1, the J gene TRBJ2-3, with D tentatively TRBD1 (6 bases). Germline CDR1 SGHRS, CDR2 YFSETQ. This CDR3 has 15 residues. V shed 4 bases and J shed 1 base, with 13 bases lying between them. The CDR3 DNA is TGCGCCAGCAGCCCCGGGGCAGGGGGCACAGATACGCAGTATTTT. This codes for CASSPGAGGTDTQYF.

This clonotype was detected a few times. The V call is TRBV11-2, the J call TRBJ2-1, with 7 nucleotides matching TRBD1. The J segment lost 4 bases and the V segment lost 4 bases, leaving 4 bases of the junction unmatched. The V gene's germline CDR1 is SGHAT and CDR2 FQNNGV. The CDR3 has 14 amino acids. The CDR3 DNA follows: TGTGCCAGCAGCTCCTGGGACAGTTACAATGAGCAGTTCTTC. Its translation is CASSSWDSYNEQFF.

The V call is TRBV27, the J call TRBJ2-1; 10 nucleotides agree with TRBD2. Germline-derived CDR1 and CDR2 are MNHEY and SMNVEV (reference sequence). This CDR3 has 16 residues. After removal of 11 bases from V and 4 bases from J, the junction contained 14 bases not matched to a gene. CDR3 nucleotide sequence: TGTGCCGGCATCTCCCCACTAGCGGGGTCTTACAATGAGCAGTTCTTC. Translation gives CAGISPLAGSYNEQFF.

This chain links TRBV6-5 with TRBJ2-3; no definite D call. Germline-derived CDR1 and CDR2 are MNHEY and SVGAGI. V lost 0 bases, J lost 0 bases, and 7 bases lay in between. The CDR3 loop spans 15 amino acids. CDR3 DNA: TGTGCCAGCAGTTACTCGGCCACTAGCACAGATACGCAGTATTTT. As protein: CASSYSATSTDTQYF.